This T cell receptor (beta chain) was identified in a study of response to subunit inactivated influenza vaccine (dated 2018 in TCRdb). In terms of the full investigation: Deep quantitative profiling of the T cell receptor repertoire was used in the study to follow responses to a trivalent subunit inactivated influenza vaccine.

As encoded in the germline V gene, CDR1 is MNHEY while CDR2 is SVGAGI. V is pruned by 0 bases and J by 9 bases, leaving 12 bases of the junction without a gene match. Spanning cysteine to phenylalanine, the CDR3 consists of 17 amino acids. Of all the DNA, just the CDR3 is kept, 51 bases in frame from base 1. General study outcomes and caveats: The authors suggested that each seasonal influenza vaccination may recruit only a limited number of new T cells.

Concerning this clonotype: Its antigen has not been determined. No base qualities exist here, and no much larger clone lies one base off it.

Libraries were prepared through RT-PCR. The sample was run on an Illumina HiSeq 2500. The public reads were reprocessed in TCRdb via fastp at Q25 and MiXCR, keeping in-frame beta chains. Rows are unified per CDR3 protein, each entry keeping the most common DNA and genes. The sample records just under 550,000 distinct CDR3 sequences, under 30% of which are singletons. Clones ranked in the top ten supply 2.5% to 3% of the sample. This sample also belongs to another study, concerning T cells expressing NK-cell markers. That second report states: TCR beta cDNA libraries were prepared using 5'RACE template switching, which introduced a universal primer site and unique molecular identifiers. Fewer than ten donors provided sorted CD3+CD56+NKG2C+, CD3+CD56+NKG2C- and CD3+CD56-NKG2C+ T-cell subsets, whose TCR beta-chain repertoires were profiled. Among the eight sequenced donors, only one was HCMV-seronegative, while the other seven were HCMV-seropositive. In several experiments an anti-gammadeltaTCR antibody was added to restrict sorting to alphabetaTCR-expressing T cells. For 5 or 6 donors, the dominant CD3+CD56+NKG2C+ clonotypes were among the top 10 CD8+ clonotypes and accounted for about 1.0-7.5% of CD8+ T cells. Those dominant clonotypes were again the most abundant among CD3+CD56-NKG2C+ cells in a handful of donors, at about 25-65%. Whether the expanded NKG2C-expressing T cell clones were specific for HCMV antigens remained unclear. The eight sequenced donors were randomly selected healthy volunteers, three men and five women. To determine HCMV serostatus, a commercial ELISA kit was used to detect HCMV-specific IgG in serum. Peripheral blood mononuclear cells were isolated from blood by Ficoll density gradient centrifugation. CD4+ and CD8+ T cells were isolated from PBMC by magnetic immunoseparation with Miltenyi isolation kits. Synthesis of cDNA was primed from the TCR beta constant segment and was followed by two consecutive PCR amplification steps. Libraries were sequenced as 2 x 150 bp reads on Illumina HiSeq 2000/2500, MiSeq or NextSeq. Reads were demultiplexed and grouped by UMI with MIGEC, and clonotypes were assembled and quantified with MiTCR. To exclude erroneous sequences, any TCR cDNA sequence not supported by at least two reads was discarded. Downstream repertoire analysis used the tcR package, and clonotypes were matched across fractions by CDR3 nucleotide sequence plus V segment. VDJmatch was used to annotate antigen specificity against VDJdb, with one amino acid substitution in CDR3 permitted.

The sample here was CD4+ T cells sorted from PBMCs, taken approximately 13 days after vaccination. The sequence was collected from a middle-aged man who received an inactivated influenza vaccine. Donor details come from another sample of the same person, matched by shared clones. The chain is encoded by TRBV6-5 joined to TRBJ2-5; a stretch of 11 junction bases matches TRBD2. The encoded CDR3 is CASSYSGLAVATGAQYF. The sequence in DNA is TGTGCCAGCAGTTACTCGGGACTAGCGGTCGCCACCGGGGCCCAGTACTTC.